This T cell receptor (beta chain) was found in a study of CD8+CD57+ T cells in acquired aplastic anemia. As for the study in general: Average DNA yield from sorted CD4+ and CD8+ cells was roughly 3.1 ug.

Turning to this clonotype: Its matching antigen is unknown.

The germline V gene has CDR1 DFQATT and CDR2 SNEGSKA (reference sequence). Trimming removed 3 bases from V and 3 bases from J, with 6 bases in between. This CDR3 has 11 amino acids. Genomic DNA, serving as template, underwent TCR beta VDJ and CDR3 profiling. TCRdb analysed the reads with MiXCR anew, one entry per CDR3 protein. The sample has about 48,000 distinct CDR3 sequences; about two thirds are singletons. The study, taken as a whole, reports: About 27 CD8+ CDR3 sequences were shared between patients and controls.

The sample was sorted CD4+, CD8+, or CD8+CD57+ T cells (not recorded which) from PBMCs. This chain joins TRBV20-1 and TRBJ2-7; D is unresolved. The clonotype comes from a human donor in good health, serving as a control. This CDR3 reads CSARKGYEQYF. The DNA of the CDR3 is TGCAGTGCTAGGAAGGGCTACGAGCAGTACTTC.